A single sample is the source of the 22 T cell receptor beta chains below, sequenced in a study of shared clonotypes between healthy human individuals. Clones were read by immunoSEQ multiplex PCR, and TCRdb kept only the in-frame ones, dropping some. The table lists 2 million or so clones, around 95% of them singletons. Input material: naive CD4+ T cells sorted from blood. Subset here: CD45RA+ positively selected. Receptor source: a man aged 18-30 years in good health.

This clone was seen only once. V gene TRBV28 combines with J gene TRBJ2-7; 9 bases line up with TRBD1. The CDR3 runs to 16 residues. J lost 1 base, V lost 2 bases, and 6 bases had no gene match. Germline loops: CDR1 MDHEN, CDR2 SYDVKM. CDR3 protein: CASSLPGQGRSYEQYF. In nucleotides, the CDR3 is TGTGCCAGCAGTTTACCGGGACAGGGAAGATCCTACGAGCAGTACTTC.

The chain uses TRBV6-5 and TRBJ2-7; either TRBD1 or TRBD2 may fit D (5 bases each). CDR1 is MNHEY, CDR2 SVGAGI, per germline. CDR3 length equals 14 residues. V was shortened by 5 bases and J by 4 bases, with 15 bases between the two germline ends. The CDR3 region is CASSIRDQRYEQYF. The CDR3 bases are TGTGCCAGCAGTATCCGGGACCAGAGGTACGAGCAGTACTTC.

The V call is TRBV11-2, the J call TRBJ2-7; D gene ambiguous. Germline values: CDR1 SGHAT, CDR2 FQNNGV. This CDR3 comprises 13 residues. The V end was cut by 4 bases, the J end by 3 bases, with 10 bases between. In nucleotides, the CDR3 is TGTGCCAGCAGCTCACGTTCCGTCTACGAGCAGTACTTC. Amino acid sequence: CASSSRSVYEQYF.

The genes are TRBV5-8 and TRBJ1-5; D is unclear. CDR1 is SGHTS and CDR2 is YDEGEE in the germline V gene. The CDR3 spans 11 residues. V was trimmed by 4 bases and J by 9 bases, leaving 8 bases between them. DNA for the CDR3: TGTGCCAGCAGCCCGACGGCGCCCCAGCATTTT. It specifies CASSPTAPQHF. The full variable domain, rest sourced from reference TRBV5-8 and TRBJ1-5, is EAGVTQSPTHLIKTRGQQATLRCSPISGHTSVYWYQQALGLGLQFLLWYDEGEERNRGNFPPRFSGRQFPNYSSELNVNALELEDSALYLCASSPTAPQHFGDGTRLSIL.

The chain employs TRBV7-9 and TRBJ1-1; D is ambiguous. V dropped 1 base and J dropped 7 bases, with 7 bases sitting between them. The CDR3 length is 12 residues. Germline V gene data show CDR1 as SEHNR and CDR2 as FQNEAQ (reference sequence). For the CDR3, the DNA is TGTGCCAGCAGCTTAGGAGAGGTTGAAGCTTTCTTT. As protein: CASSLGEVEAFF.

This clone was picked up one time. The chain joins TRBV10-3 to TRBJ1-6, with D maybe TRBD1 (6 bases). This CDR3 spans 16 amino acids. CDR1 is ENHRY, CDR2 SYGVKD, per germline. V lost 6 bases to trimming and J lost 5 bases, with 17 bases between them. The CDR3 reads CAIRKTGLGDNSPLHF. CDR3 in DNA: TGTGCCATCAGAAAAACAGGGTTAGGCGATAATTCACCCCTCCACTTT.

The chain is built from TRBV6-5 and TRBJ1-2, with D possibly being TRBD1 (5 bases). The V end lost 8 bases, the J end lost 5 bases, and 18 bases lay between the germline ends. Germline assignment: CDR1 MNHEY and CDR2 SVGAGI. There are 14 residues in the CDR3. The CDR3 sequence is CASSRSPGGYGYTF. CDR3 nucleotide sequence: TGTGCCAGCTCCCGATCACCTGGGGGGTATGGCTACACCTTC.

The CDR3 loop reads CAISIQGEAEQFF. DNA of the CDR3: TGTGCCATCAGTATACAGGGTGAGGCTGAGCAGTTCTTC. The V and J genes are TRBV10-3 and TRBJ2-1; D perhaps matches TRBD1 (6 bases). V was pared by 5 bases and J by 9 bases, with 14 bases between. Germline assignment: CDR1 ENHRY and CDR2 SYGVKD. The CDR3 has 13 residues.

The J gene is TRBJ1-2, the V gene TRBV7-9; unclear D gene. The CDR3 length is 15 residues. V was shortened by 0 bases and J by 2 bases, with 10 bases between the two germline ends. Looked up from germline, CDR1 is SEHNR and CDR2 is FQNEAQ (reference sequence). CDR3 DNA sequence: TGTGCCAGCAGCTTAGCTGTCCGGGAGAACTATGGCTACACCTTC. Translated: CASSLAVRENYGYTF.

The chain uses TRBV5-1 and TRBJ2-7; TRBD2 aligns across 9 bases. The CDR3 sequence is 17 residues long. V lost 0 bases, J lost 2 bases, and 9 bases stayed unmatched. Per the germline V gene, CDR1 is SGHRS and CDR2 is YFSETQ. The CDR3 loop reads CASSLAISGGPPYEQYF. The DNA for the CDR3 is TGCGCCAGCAGCTTGGCCATTAGCGGGGGCCCTCCCTACGAGCAGTACTTC.

The V call is TRBV27, the J call TRBJ2-3, with TRBD2 matching 7 bases. Germline V gene data show CDR1 as MNHEY and CDR2 as SMNVEV (reference sequence). CDR3 length: 14 residues. The J segment lost 4 bases and the V segment lost 6 bases, leaving 7 bases of the junction unmatched. The CDR3 here is CASRAGTIADTQYF. The CDR3 DNA follows: TGTGCCAGCAGGGCCGGGACTATCGCAGATACGCAGTATTTT.

The V gene is TRBV5-1, the J gene TRBJ1-1; 12 positions match TRBD1. The CDR3 is made up of 14 amino acids. The V and J ends lost 4 bases and 7 bases, in that order; junction bases with no gene match: 5. Germline CDR1 reads SGHRS; CDR2 reads YFSETQ. This CDR3 is CASSGGTGGSEAFF. The DNA of the CDR3 is TGCGCCAGCAGCGGAGGGACAGGGGGCAGTGAAGCTTTCTTT.

The chain links TRBV4-1 to TRBJ2-3; D remains ambiguous. This CDR3 contains 15 residues. In germline, CDR1 is MGHRA, CDR2 YSYEKL. V gave up 1 base and J gave up 5 bases, with 13 bases separating them. CDR3 sequence (DNA): TGCGCCAGCAGCCAAGCTACAGCGATGGGAGATACGCAGTATTTT. The encoded protein is CASSQATAMGDTQYF.

The rearrangement links TRBV6-4 to TRBJ1-2, with D uncertain. The CDR3 consists of 15 residues. The V end was cut by 0 bases, the J end by 1 base, with 9 bases between. Germline assignment: CDR1 MRHNA and CDR2 SNTAGT. CDR3 sequence reads: CASSDSAGSNYGYTF. The CDR3 nucleotides read TGTGCCAGCAGTGACTCGGCAGGAAGTAACTATGGCTACACCTTC.

The chain has TRBV4-3 and TRBJ2-2, with D possibly matching TRBD2 (5 bases). The CDR3 covers 15 residues. The V gene's germline CDR1 is LGHNA and CDR2 YSLEER. Trimming pared 5 bases from V and 4 bases from J, leaving 14 bases between. CDR3 amino acids: CASSGGPSLTGELFF. The CDR3 DNA is TGCGCCAGCAGCGGAGGTCCCAGCCTCACCGGGGAGCTGTTTTTT.

The chain joins TRBV5-6 to TRBJ2-3; D gene ambiguous. Germline-derived CDR1 and CDR2 are SGHDT and YYEEEE. This CDR3 comprises 14 residues. V lost 0 bases to trimming and J lost 2 bases, with 7 bases between them. CDR3 sequence (DNA): TGTGCCAGCAGCTTGGGCCGATACACAGATACGCAGTATTTT. Its protein product is CASSLGRYTDTQYF.

This chain joins TRBV15 and TRBJ2-7; D perhaps matches TRBD2 (6 bases). The germline V gene encodes CDR1 LNHNV and CDR2 YYDKDF (reference sequence). V was cut by 8 bases and J by 2 bases, with 13 bases left in between. The CDR3 is made up of 13 amino acids. The CDR3 DNA reads as TGTGCCACCGGGGTGGGAGGAACCTACGAGCAGTACTTC. Protein: CATGVGGTYEQYF.

The chain combines TRBV5-1 with TRBJ1-3; D is unresolved. CDR1 is SGHRS and CDR2 is YFSETQ in the germline V gene. V was trimmed by 0 bases and J by 9 bases, leaving 13 bases between them. The CDR3 spans 14 residues. The CDR3, as DNA: TGCGCCAGCAGCTTGGCCGAGTTCCCCGTCACCATATATTTT. It codes for CASSLAEFPVTIYF.

The chain has TRBV30 and TRBJ1-6; D might be TRBD1 (5 bases). This CDR3 region has 14 residues. Germline CDR1 and CDR2: GTSNPN and SVGIG (reference sequence). V shed 3 bases and J shed 7 bases, with 13 bases lying between them. The CDR3, as DNA: TGTGCCTGGAGGACCAGGGCGACCAATTCACCCCTCCACTTT. Translated, it gives CAWRTRATNSPLHF.

This chain links TRBV6-5 with TRBJ1-3; perhaps TRBD1 as D (5 bases). The CDR3 extends over 14 amino acids. Germline CDR1 MNHEY, CDR2 SVGAGI. The V end was cut by 4 bases, the J end by 1 base, with 8 bases between. DNA of the CDR3: TGTGCCAGCAGTTCTGGGGGTTCTGGAAACACCATATATTTT. Translation: CASSSGGSGNTIYF.

Regarding this clone: Other nucleotide sequences from this sample produce the same CDR3. The chain combines TRBV6-5 with TRBJ1-1; 7 nucleotides match TRBD1. Germline V CDR1 and CDR2: MNHEY, SVGAGI. Trimming took 6 bases from V and 1 from J; bases not matched to a gene: 5. The CDR3 spans 14 residues. The CDR3 DNA reads TGTGCCAGCAGCCGGACAGGCCAGAACACTGAAGCTTTCTTT. It yields the protein CASSRTGQNTEAFF.

This chain joins TRBV4-1 and TRBJ1-3, with unresolved D. The V end was cut by 1 base, the J end by 0 bases, with 13 bases between. Germline lookup yields CDR1 MGHRA and CDR2 YSYEKL. CDR3 length: 17 amino acids. Written as DNA, the CDR3 is TGCGCCAGCAGCCAAGTCGGTCTTGGTAGCTCTGGAAACACCATATATTTT. Amino acids: CASSQVGLGSSGNTIYF.